This TCR beta chain appears in the sequencing data of a study of blood T cells in healthy people across ages. This CDR3 region has 13 residues. The V and J ends lost 1 base and 4 bases respectively, with 7 bases between them. Per the germline V gene, CDR1 is MNHNS and CDR2 is SASEGT. This clonotype came up many times. The authors ran a second PCR of 7 to 11 cycles using a sample-barcoded 5' primer and a J-beta primer mix. Each cDNA molecule, via a template-switch adaptor with 12 random nucleotides, was tagged. Each single sample gave us at least 3 million CDR3-containing paired-end reads. TCRdb called the 5' RACE reads again in MiXCR, with one record for every CDR3 protein. The data contain around 1,100,000 distinct CDR3 sequences, 35% to 40% of them seen just once; the ten biggest clones take up roughly 13%.

This sequence originates from a man aged 18-30 years in good health. Sequencing input: blood. This chain joins TRBV6-1 and TRBJ1-2; no firm D call. The CDR3 is CASSEDAGYGYTF. For the CDR3, the DNA is TGTGCCAGCAGTGAAGACGCAGGCTATGGCTACACCTTC.